Shown below are 23 T cell receptor beta chains from a single sample sequenced in a study of blood T cell repertoires in COVID-19. Sequencing was performed with immunoSEQ multiplex PCR; in TCRdb, only in-frame clones are kept and a portion is missing. Among approximately 470,000 clones listed, 87% were seen once. The specimen was PBMCs or T cells enriched from blood (not recorded which). These receptors were taken from a woman between 18 and 29 years old who had recovered from COVID-19.

This chain links TRBV2 with TRBJ2-4, with a possible D match to TRBD1 (5 bases). V was pared by 2 bases and J by 8 bases, with 10 bases between. The CDR3 is 13 residues long. CDR1 SNHLY and CDR2 FYNNEI come from the germline V gene. This CDR3 is CASSEQGEDIQYF. The CDR3 DNA reads TGTGCCAGCAGTGAACAGGGTGAGGACATTCAGTACTTC.

The chain is built from TRBV9 and TRBJ2-1, with 7 nucleotides matching TRBD2. Germline V lookup: CDR1 SGDLS, CDR2 YYNGEE. V shed 3 bases and J 10 bases; nucleotides not matched to a gene: 16. This CDR3 is 16 amino acids long. CDR3 nucleotides: TGTGCCAGCAGCGAATACGGGACCCCTAGCGGAGTAGAGCAGTTCTTC. Residues: CASSEYGTPSGVEQFF.

This chain connects TRBV19 to TRBJ1-2, with D possibly being TRBD1 (5 bases). Germline CDR1 reads LNHDA; CDR2 reads SQIVND (reference sequence). The V gene lost 4 bases and the J gene lost 2 bases, with 17 bases spanning the gap. This CDR3 region has 16 residues. CDR3 DNA sequence: TGTGCCAGTAGTAGGGCAGGGAACCCCCAAAACTATGGCTACACCTTC. This gives the protein CASSRAGNPQNYGYTF.

The V and J genes are TRBV5-4 and TRBJ2-2; 15 bases fit TRBD2. CDR3 length equals 15 residues. From germline, CDR1 is SGHNT and CDR2 YYREEE (reference sequence). V shed 5 bases, J shed 10 bases, and the junction held 6 bases outside the gene matches. The CDR3: CASSGLAGGLLELFF. The CDR3, as DNA: TGTGCCAGCAGTGGACTAGCGGGGGGGCTGTTGGAGCTGTTTTTT.

This chain connects TRBV18 to TRBJ1-3; 8 nucleotides match TRBD1. The J segment lost 4 bases and the V segment lost 3 bases, leaving 11 bases of the junction unmatched. Germline CDR1 reads KGHSH; CDR2 reads LQKENI. This CDR3 contains 17 residues. This chain's CDR3 is CASSPTTDRATGNTIYF. As DNA, the CDR3 is TGTGCCAGCTCACCTACGACGGACAGGGCGACCGGAAACACCATATATTTT.

This chain uses TRBV5-1 with TRBJ2-7; 7 nucleotides match TRBD1. Trimming cost V 4 bases and J 5 bases; bases outside gene matches: 9. The V gene's germline CDR1 is SGHRS and CDR2 YFSETQ. This CDR3 comprises 14 residues. The CDR3 nucleotides are TGCGCCAGCAGCCCGGGACAGCGAGCGGACGAGCAGTACTTC. This sequence encodes CASSPGQRADEQYF.

This clone was observed once. V and J are TRBV6-5 and TRBJ2-3; no firm D call. Germline V gene lookup returns CDR1 MNHEY and CDR2 SVGAGI. V lost 6 bases and J 2 bases, leaving 15 bases between the germline ends. The length of the CDR3 is 15 residues. The CDR3 loop reads CASRTIQAVTDTQYF. The DNA for the CDR3 is TGTGCCAGCAGGACGATTCAGGCTGTCACAGATACGCAGTATTTT.

This CDR3 reads CASGQDSGGNNEQFF. DNA for the CDR3: TGTGCCAGCGGGCAAGATAGCGGGGGTAACAATGAGCAGTTCTTC. The rearrangement uses TRBV2 and TRBJ2-1; 9 bases fit TRBD2. The CDR3 totals 15 residues. V shed 8 bases and J 5 bases; nucleotides not matched to a gene: 10. Germline loops: CDR1 SNHLY, CDR2 FYNNEI.

This sequence joins TRBV4-1 and TRBJ2-1; 13 nucleotides align to TRBD2. CDR1 is MGHRA, CDR2 YSYEKL, per germline. The V gene end was trimmed by 6 bases and the J gene end by 7 bases; junction bases not matched to a gene: 6. The CDR3 runs 15 residues. For the CDR3, the DNA is TGCGCCAGCAGGCTGACTAGCGGGGGGCCGAATGAGCAGTTCTTC. Amino acid sequence: CASRLTSGGPNEQFF.

The CDR3 reads CASSLEVGEKLFF. Here the CDR3 DNA reads TGTGCCAGCAGCTTAGAGGTCGGGGAAAAACTGTTTTTT. This sequence joins TRBV7-9 and TRBJ1-4; D ambiguous. Trimming left V 1 base short and J 8 bases short, with 8 bases between. The CDR3 sequence is 13 residues long. CDR1 and CDR2 (germline): SEHNR, FQNEAQ (reference sequence).

The rearrangement uses TRBV2 and TRBJ2-3; 12 bases are a match to TRBD2. Germline assignment: CDR1 SNHLY and CDR2 FYNNEI. V was clipped by 2 bases and J by 5 bases; unmatched bases: 2. The CDR3 consists of 15 residues. DNA for the CDR3: TGTGCCAGCAGTGAACTAGCGGGGGGGCTAGATACGCAGTATTTT. This sequence encodes CASSELAGGLDTQYF.

This clone was seen only once. This chain links TRBV11-2 with TRBJ1-6; 8 bases map to TRBD1. Germline loops: CDR1 SGHAT, CDR2 FQNNGV. Losses at the gene ends were 4 bases for V and 10 bases for J; bases not matched to a gene: 9. The CDR3 has 15 amino acids. The CDR3 region has the DNA TGTGCCAGCAGCTCAGGGAACAGGGGGATGTCACCCCTCCACTTT. This translates into CASSSGNRGMSPLHF.

The chain couples TRBV5-1 to TRBJ2-2; possible D gene TRBD1, 5 bases. Trimming cost V 2 bases and J 4 bases, with 12 bases left between them. CDR1 is SGHRS, CDR2 YFSETQ, per germline. This CDR3 spans 15 amino acids. The CDR3, as DNA: TGCGCCAGCAGCTTAGACAGCGTGTTCACCGGGGAGCTGTTTTTT. Amino acids: CASSLDSVFTGELFF.

The genes are TRBV7-9 and TRBJ1-6; 7 bases are a match to TRBD1. Germline V gene lookup returns CDR1 SEHNR and CDR2 FQNEAQ (reference sequence). After removal of 5 bases from V and 2 bases from J, the junction contained 3 bases not matched to a gene. The CDR3 runs to 15 residues. CDR3 coding DNA: TGTGCCAGCAGCCCCGGGACAGCCTATAATTCACCCCTCCACTTT. Its translation: CASSPGTAYNSPLHF.

The table lists this clone with a count of one. The chain combines TRBV7-2 with TRBJ2-7, with 8 nucleotides matching TRBD1. J gave up 4 bases and V 7 bases, and 6 bases lay outside the gene matches. This CDR3 region has 13 residues. The germline V gene has CDR1 SGHTA and CDR2 FQGNSA. As DNA, the CDR3 is TGTGCCAGCAACAAGGACAGGGCTTACGAGCAGTACTTC. This encodes CASNKDRAYEQYF.

V gene TRBV19 combines with J gene TRBJ2-1; TRBD1 matches 9 bases. Trimming cost V 5 bases and J 7 bases; bases outside gene matches: 12. The CDR3 is made up of 16 amino acids. In germline, CDR1 is LNHDA, CDR2 SQIVND (reference sequence). CDR3 loop: CASSVGHGTGRNEQFF. In nucleotides, the CDR3 is TGTGCCAGTAGTGTTGGTCACGGGACAGGGAGGAATGAGCAGTTCTTC. Drawing the rest from reference TRBV19 and TRBJ2-1, the complete variable domain is DGGITQSPKYLFRKEGQNVTLSCEQNLNHDAMYWYRQDPGQGLRLIYYSQIVNDFQKGDIAEGYSVSREKKESFPLTVTSAQKNPTAFYLCASSVGHGTGRNEQFFGPGTRLTVL.

This sequence joins TRBV19 and TRBJ1-1; no reliable D call. CDR3 size: 14 residues. Germline values: CDR1 LNHDA, CDR2 SQIVND (reference sequence). V was trimmed by 5 bases and J by 7 bases, leaving 17 bases between them. The CDR3 loop is CASSSGSEAGEAFF. The CDR3 DNA reads TGTGCCAGTAGTTCGGGTTCGGAAGCGGGTGAAGCTTTCTTT. Full variable domain (remainder filled in from reference TRBV19 and TRBJ1-1): DGGITQSPKYLFRKEGQNVTLSCEQNLNHDAMYWYRQDPGQGLRLIYYSQIVNDFQKGDIAEGYSVSREKKESFPLTVTSAQKNPTAFYLCASSSGSEAGEAFFGQGTRLTVV.

This sequence joins TRBV5-1 and TRBJ2-5; TRBD2 matches 7 bases. Per germline, CDR1 SGHRS and CDR2 YFSETQ. Germline trimming cut 5 bases from V and 5 bases from J; bases unmatched to any gene: 6. The CDR3 extends over 13 amino acids. Here the CDR3 DNA reads TGCGCCAGCAGGAGGGAGGGGAGGGAGACCCAGTACTTC. Translating gives CASRREGRETQYF.

This clone was observed once. V and J are TRBV5-6 and TRBJ1-6, with 8 bases fitting TRBD1. Germline values: CDR1 SGHDT, CDR2 YYEEEE. Unmatched junction bases numbered 9, after V lost 4 bases and J lost 3 bases. The CDR3 extends over 17 amino acids. CDR3 sequence reads: CASSGQTGADYNSPLHF. The CDR3 coding sequence is TGTGCCAGCAGCGGTCAGACAGGGGCAGACTATAATTCACCCCTCCACTTT.

The rearrangement links TRBV2 to TRBJ2-7; 8 bases fit TRBD1. V was clipped by 5 bases and J by 1 base; unmatched bases: 10. CDR1 is SNHLY, CDR2 FYNNEI, per germline. The CDR3 covers 16 residues. CDR3 DNA sequence: TGTGCCAGCAGTCCGAGGACAGGGCGAGAATCCTACGAGCAGTACTTC. Protein sequence: CASSPRTGRESYEQYF.

This rearrangement joins TRBV11-2 to TRBJ1-2; a possible D gene is TRBD1 (6 bases). CDR3 size: 14 residues. The germline V gene encodes CDR1 SGHAT and CDR2 FQNNGV. V dropped 6 bases and J dropped 6 bases, with 17 bases sitting between them. The CDR3 coding sequence is TGTGCCAGCAGATCCGGCGCCAGGGGCAATGGCTACACCTTC. Translation: CASRSGARGNGYTF.

The V and J genes are TRBV18 and TRBJ1-2; a weak D match, TRBD1 (6 bases). V lost 3 bases and J 4 bases, leaving 12 bases between the germline ends. Germline-derived CDR1 and CDR2 are KGHSH and LQKENI. This CDR3 has 14 amino acids. The CDR3 nucleotides are TGTGCCAGCTCACCCAGCGACAGGCCCTATGGCTACACCTTC. Translation: CASSPSDRPYGYTF. Complete variable domain (other parts from reference TRBV18 and TRBJ1-2): NAGVMQNPRHLVRRRGQEARLRCSPMKGHSHVYWYRQLPEEGLKFMVYLQKENIIDESGMPKERFSAEFPKEGPSILRIQQVVRGDSAAYFCASSPSDRPYGYTFGSGTRLTVV.

The gene calls are TRBV5-1 and TRBJ1-1, with 9 bases identical to TRBD1. The germline gives CDR1 SGHRS, CDR2 YFSETQ. CDR3 length: 14 residues. V gave up 4 bases and J gave up 5 bases; unmatched junction bases: 6. CDR3 sequence: CASSPGQGRTEAFF. CDR3 DNA: TGCGCCAGCAGCCCGGGACAGGGAAGGACTGAAGCTTTCTTT.